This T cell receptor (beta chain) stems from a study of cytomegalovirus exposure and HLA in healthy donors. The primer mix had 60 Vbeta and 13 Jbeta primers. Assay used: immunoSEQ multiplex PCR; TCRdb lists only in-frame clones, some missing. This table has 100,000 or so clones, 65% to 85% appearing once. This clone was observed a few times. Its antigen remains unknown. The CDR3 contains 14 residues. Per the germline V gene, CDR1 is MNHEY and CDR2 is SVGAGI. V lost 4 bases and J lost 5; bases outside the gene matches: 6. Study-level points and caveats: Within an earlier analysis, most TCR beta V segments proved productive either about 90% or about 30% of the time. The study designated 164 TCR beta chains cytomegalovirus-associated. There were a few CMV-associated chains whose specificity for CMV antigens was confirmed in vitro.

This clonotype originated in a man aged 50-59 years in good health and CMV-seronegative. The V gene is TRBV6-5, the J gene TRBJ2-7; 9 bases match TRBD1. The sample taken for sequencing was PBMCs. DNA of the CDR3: TGTGCCAGCAGTTCCCGGGGACAGGGCAACGAGCAGTACTTC. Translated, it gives CASSSRGQGNEQYF.